These 7 T cell receptor beta chains originate from one sample sequenced in a study of shared clonotypes between healthy human individuals (TCRdb year 2020). Libraries were made using the immunoSEQ multiplex PCR assay. TCRdb carries this immuneACCESS record with in-frame sequences only. Its versions omit some clonotypes, under half of them owing to an unresolved V gene in the studies checked, with the rest unexplained. The sample records roughly 510,000 clones, over 60% of which are singletons. The top ten clones comprise about 12% of the sample. Sequencing input: PBMCs. These receptors originate from a woman in her thirties or forties in good health. Some clones in this sample may be carry-over from other donors' samples.

This sequence joins TRBV30 and TRBJ2-7; 14 bases match TRBD2. This CDR3 is 16 amino acids long. V lost 1 base and J lost 2; bases outside the gene matches: 4. CDR1 is GTSNPN and CDR2 is SVGIG in the germline V gene (reference sequence). The CDR3 nucleotides are TGTGCCTGGAGTGGACTAGCGGGAGGGCGAACCTACGAGCAGTACTTC. Amino acids: CAWSGLAGGRTYEQYF.

The chain recombines TRBV7-8 with TRBJ2-5; D might be TRBD2 (7 bases). CDR1 and CDR2 (germline): SGHVS, FQNEAQ. Trimming took off 1 base at V and 11 bases at J, with 20 bases between the two ends. The CDR3 spans 15 residues. The CDR3 spells CASSLGGGRGGEQYF. CDR3 bases: TGTGCCAGCAGCTTAGGGGGCGGCAGGGGAGGGGAGCAGTACTTC.

The CDR3 nucleotides are TGTGCCAGCAGTCGAGGGTACACTGAAGCTTTCTTT. This encodes CASSRGYTEAFF. The chain recombines TRBV28 with TRBJ1-1; no definite D call. Per the germline V gene, CDR1 is MDHEN and CDR2 is SYDVKM. V lost 5 bases, J lost 3 bases, and 7 bases lay in between. The CDR3 spans 12 residues.

The rearrangement joins TRBV27 to TRBJ2-1; 9 bases are shared with TRBD1. This CDR3 region has 13 residues. V lost 6 bases, J lost 8 bases, and 5 bases stayed unmatched. Germline V gene lookup returns CDR1 MNHEY and CDR2 SMNVEV (reference sequence). The CDR3, as DNA: TGTGCCAGCAGCCGGGACAGGGTGCATGAGCAGTTCTTC. Encoded protein: CASSRDRVHEQFF.

The chain links TRBV5-6 to TRBJ2-5; D gene unclear. Judging by the DNA end, TRBJ2-7 fits better; the J call may be wrong. CDR3 length: 13 residues. From germline, CDR1 is SGHDT and CDR2 YYEEEE. CDR3 in DNA: TGTGCCAGCAGCACCTTGTTCTCCTACGAGCAGTACTTC. It translates to CASSTLFSYEQYF.

The gene calls are TRBV7-3 and TRBJ2-1; no clear D gene. Per germline, CDR1 SGHTA and CDR2 FQGTGA. The CDR3 spans 12 residues. V gave up 2 bases and J gave up 7 bases, with 6 bases separating them. The CDR3 reads CASSLDGNEQFF. CDR3 DNA sequence: TGTGCCAGCAGCTTAGATGGGAATGAGCAGTTCTTC.

The chain recombines TRBV7-9 with TRBJ2-7, with D uncertain. Germline V gene sequence: CDR1 SEHNR, CDR2 FQNEAQ (reference sequence). The CDR3 covers 13 residues. The V end was cut by 2 bases, the J end by 6 bases, with 11 bases between. CDR3 in DNA: TGTGCCAGCAGCTTATCCTCGGTCGCCGAGCAGTACTTC. It translates to CASSLSSVAEQYF.